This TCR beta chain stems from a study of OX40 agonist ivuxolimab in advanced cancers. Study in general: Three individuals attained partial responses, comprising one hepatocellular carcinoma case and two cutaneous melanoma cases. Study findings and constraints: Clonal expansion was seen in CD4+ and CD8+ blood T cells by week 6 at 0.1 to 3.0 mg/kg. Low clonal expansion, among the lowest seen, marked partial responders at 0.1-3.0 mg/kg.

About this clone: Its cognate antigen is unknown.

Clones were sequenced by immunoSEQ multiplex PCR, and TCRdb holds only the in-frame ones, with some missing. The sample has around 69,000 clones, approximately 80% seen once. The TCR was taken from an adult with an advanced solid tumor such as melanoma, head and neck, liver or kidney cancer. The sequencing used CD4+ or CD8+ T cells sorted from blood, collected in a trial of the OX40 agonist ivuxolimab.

Here the CDR3 DNA reads TGTGCCAGCAGCTTAGCGCGGTTTCAGGGGGCGTACGAGCAGTACTTC. This encodes CASSLARFQGAYEQYF. The gene calls are TRBV7-8 and TRBJ2-7; TRBD1 aligns across 8 bases. The CDR3 runs to 16 residues. Germline V gene data show CDR1 as SGHVS and CDR2 as FQNEAQ. The trim removed 0 bases at V and 4 bases at J, leaving 8 bases unmatched.